This TCR beta chain came from a study of T cell repertoires in cytomegalovirus infection. Across the study: Public TCR beta signatures marked donors with CMV infection and the matching HLA.

Germline CDR1 reads MNHNY; CDR2 reads SVGAGI (reference sequence). The ends lost 6 bases at V and 6 bases at J; junction bases unmatched: 3. The CDR3 covers 13 residues. Overall study results and limits: The study identified carriers of CMV plus the relevant HLA from cumulative public TCR beta family frequency. HLA-C-restricted, CMV-specific TCR beta clonotypes were dominant ex vivo.

This clonotype was detected many times. Antigen: not known. MiXCR was run by TCRdb on the reads, yielding one entry per CDR3 protein. The repertoire consists of approximately 110,000 distinct CDR3 sequences, with roughly a tenth occurring once and the leading ten covering 31%. V and J are TRBV6-6 and TRBJ1-1; 11 bases match TRBD1. Sample: PBMCs, sequenced either directly or after in vitro stimulation (not recorded which). The TCR originated in a human donor in good health (CMV status not recorded). Some clones in this sample may be carry-over from other donors' samples. The DNA for the CDR3 is TGTGCCAGCAGGGTGGGACAGGGGGCTGAAGCTTTCTTT. Translated: CASRVGQGAEAFF.